The clone carrying this TCR beta chain was observed many times. Unique molecular identifiers were attached to individual cDNA molecules. MiXCR, applied by TCRdb to the 5' RACE reads, yields one record per CDR3 protein. The sample contains some 54,000 distinct CDR3 sequences, about 10% of which appear only once. This entry comes from a study of early T cells in non-severe SARS-CoV-2 infection. Study details: From unsorted whole blood, bulk RNA was sequenced, and the chains remained unpaired.

The germline V gene has CDR1 MNHEY and CDR2 SVGEGT. CDR3 length: 12 residues. V was clipped by 10 bases and J by 0 bases, with 10 bases between them. The chain recombines TRBV6-2 or TRBV6-3 with TRBJ2-7; D is unclear. This clonotype was sampled from an adult who was a healthcare worker with PCR-confirmed SARS-CoV-2 infection or an uninfected control (not recorded which). Sequencing used whole blood. This CDR3 reads CAIASSSYEQYF. The CDR3 DNA sequence: TGTGCCATCGCCTCAAGCTCCTACGAGCAGTACTTC.